A selection of T cell receptor beta chains follows, all from one sample in a study of siplizumab effects on memory and regulatory T cells. Here immunoSEQ multiplex PCR was the method, and the copy in TCRdb shows in-frame clones only, minus some. The data hold approximately 50,000 clones, with over 85% observed a single time. The specimen sequenced was CD8+ T cells sorted from blood. These receptors came from a human donor in good health. CDR3s include the opening cysteine and the closing phenylalanine or tryptophan. The size entry is marked missing in some rows and otherwise reads once, few, many or a size class.

TRBV19 - CATSPGSGSTGELFF
TRBV4-1 - CASSQGWTGHTF
TRBV5-1 - CASSLRGPWGGDYGYTF
TRBV7-2 medium-sized CASSPRGRAYEQYF
TRBV23-1 - CASSQRTRLSYEQYF
TRBV27 - CASNSGLAYSPLHF
TRBV7-2 - CASSLLAGETQYF
TRBV7-6 once CASSLAENTGELFF
TRBV7-6 - CASSASGSRAEQFF
TRBV5-6 - CASSPSAGDRGQTQYF
TRBV9 - CASSLSTGPNYGYTF
TRBV6-1 - CASSDVGWGRAYNEQFF
TRBV6-6 once CASEFGTSNTEAFF
TRBV28 - CASSLRDERLAGGEQFF
TRBV19 - CASRGPRWDTEAFF
TRBV27 - CASSSRRQNSYEQYF
TRBV5-4 - CASSLATGGAYEQYF
TRBV13 - CASSFSGSPYEQYF
TRBV7-9 - CASSLPRGNYNEQFF
TRBV12-5 - CASAPREALGETQYF
TRBV15 once CATSERWQGPNTGELFF
TRBV30 - CAWSDGTSGIDTQYF
TRBV5-4 - CASSLAETREGGTQYF
TRBV5-1 - CASSLLGEFNEQFF
TRBV7-2 - CASSLPGLAGYEQYF
TRBV25-1 once CAARLGTREAFF
TRBV4-1 - CASSQRRSATNEKLFF
TRBV14 - CASSQDGLEPIQETQYF
TRBV29-1 - CSVESGDGANVLTF
TRBV27 - CASSLGQGGETQYF
TRBV19 - CASSIPSGSPRYNEQFF
TRBV11-2 - CASSPTRLGFGEQYF
TRBV27 - CASSLGLADNEQFF
TRBV5-1 - CASSSTAGTGEGYTF
TRBV12-5 - CASGEDRESSYEQYF
TRBV27 - CASKHGDKYSNQPQHF